Listed below are T cell receptor beta chains from one sample, sequenced in a study of blood T cell repertoires in COVID-19. Produced via immunoSEQ multiplex PCR; TCRdb's table is partial and in-frame only. Among a few hundred thousand clones listed, around nine tenths were seen once. The source material was peripheral blood. Every receptor here comes from a man aged 40-55 years who had recovered from COVID-19. Both conserved end residues are trimmed from each CDR3. Fields, in order: V gene, J gene, CDR3 protein.

>TRBV14|TRBJ2-1
ASSLRPGGNEQF
>TRBV11-2|TRBJ2-7
ASSRDFPREQY
>TRBV27|TRBJ1-2
ASSDSTGGRYGYT
>TRBV7-6|TRBJ2-3
ASSPGTGLPDTQY
>TRBV29-1|TRBJ2-3
SVVGDEWSGRGDTQY
>TRBV7-9|TRBJ1-3
ASSPTPMGNTIY
>TRBV7-2|TRBJ2-5
ASSRGLAGEETQY
>TRBV18|TRBJ1-3
ASSPGQGAGNTIY
>TRBV18|TRBJ2-3
ASSDGHHTDTQY
>TRBV5-4|TRBJ2-3
ASSPPPSGGAGSSTDTQY
>TRBV7-8|TRBJ2-7
ASATPGPGGLYEQY
>TRBV9|TRBJ1-2
ASSDRINGYT
>TRBV19|TRBJ2-7
ASSTGTGLYEQY
>TRBV27|TRBJ1-2
ASSFSTPGSHGYT
>TRBV29-1|TRBJ2-3
SVGGTQY
>TRBV7-2|TRBJ2-5
ASSLIAGGRPGTQY
>TRBV11-3|TRBJ2-7
ASSPPGRGPPYEQY
>TRBV11-3|TRBJ2-2
ASSSTSGGTGELF
>TRBV6-5|TRBJ2-3
ASSYARLAGGDTQY
>TRBV19|TRBJ2-3
ASSIGLFTDTQY
>TRBV6-1|TRBJ2-3
ASSEAGTGTRGRDTQY
>TRBV27|TRBJ1-5
ASRKGTDLGQPQH
>TRBV7-2|TRBJ2-5
ASSLGDREATQY
>TRBV2|TRBJ1-5
ASSEYRDRNQPQH
>TRBV9|TRBJ1-6
ASSAARVGGNSPLH
>TRBV5-6|TRBJ1-2
ASSTDRGAYYGYT
>TRBV2|TRBJ2-4
ASSPTSSGNIQY
>TRBV19|TRBJ2-7
ASSIGDILYEQY
>TRBV7-9|TRBJ2-3
ASSFGLADTDTQY
>TRBV4-3|TRBJ2-7
ASSLGTSYEQY
>TRBV7-9|TRBJ2-7
ASSLDRGDEQY
>TRBV5-5|TRBJ1-2
ASSLSPTGSNYGYT
>TRBV2|TRBJ1-5
ASSGSLPNQPQH
>TRBV11-2|TRBJ2-2
ASSLRVVGELF
>TRBV3-1/TRBV3-2|TRBJ1-6
ASSRSPPLH
>TRBV7-2|TRBJ2-1
ASSPRTGPLGYNEQF
>TRBV19|TRBJ1-1
ASSIYLTATEAF
>TRBV5-1|TRBJ1-2
ASSSSRDRGLLYGYT
>TRBV7-2|TRBJ2-1
ASSLELGFPSGIAGEQF
>TRBV5-1|TRBJ1-2
ASSLSGGHGYT